The sequence of this T cell receptor (beta chain) was determined in a study of blood T cell repertoires in COVID-19. Sequenced by immunoSEQ multiplex PCR; TCRdb stores in-frame clones only, minus some. This table has just under 350,000 clones, over 80% appearing once. Germline V CDR1 and CDR2: MDHEN, SYDVKM. The length of the CDR3 is 17 residues. J gave up 0 bases and V 6 bases, and 10 bases lay outside the gene matches. This sequence originates from a woman in her 50s with COVID-19, enrolled during active disease. V and J are TRBV28 and TRBJ2-2, with TRBD1 matching 7 bases. Sequenced: peripheral blood. In nucleotides, the CDR3 is TGTGCCAGCAGCTGGGGGATACAGGGGTCGAACACCGGGGAGCTGTTTTTT. Residues: CASSWGIQGSNTGELFF. The full variable domain, in which reference TRBV28 and TRBJ2-2 provide the parts outside the CDR3, is DVKVTQSSRYLVKRTGEKVFLECVQDMDHENMFWYRQDPGLGLRLIYFSYDVKMKEKGDIPEGYSVSREKKERFSLILESASTNQTSMYLCASSWGIQGSNTGELFFGEGSRLTVL.